This T cell receptor beta chain was captured in a study of cytotoxic CD8 clonotypes in ibrutinib-treated CLL. About the study: For this cohort, patients were ten to twelve relapsed/refractory and some 15 treatment-naive, while 17 to 18 were IGHV unmutated. Study-wide results and caveats: Rare overall, public clonotypes shrank or held steady under therapy.

Notes on this clone: What it binds is not known.

The assay was immunoSEQ multiplex PCR, and TCRdb's table has in-frame clones only and misses some. In the table there are some 150,000 clones, 65% to 85% of which are singletons. This clonotype originated in a human donor with chronic lymphocytic leukemia. The sample was PBMCs, taken after 36 months of ibrutinib treatment.

The CDR3 spells CASSGVTSTDTQYF. The CDR3 DNA reads as TGCGCCAGCAGTGGTGTGACAAGCACAGATACGCAGTATTTT. The chain has TRBV10-1 and TRBJ2-3, with unresolved D. Deletions cut 4 bases from V and 0 bases from J, with 8 bases between. This CDR3 comprises 14 residues. Germline V CDR1 and CDR2: WNHNN, SYGVQD (reference sequence).